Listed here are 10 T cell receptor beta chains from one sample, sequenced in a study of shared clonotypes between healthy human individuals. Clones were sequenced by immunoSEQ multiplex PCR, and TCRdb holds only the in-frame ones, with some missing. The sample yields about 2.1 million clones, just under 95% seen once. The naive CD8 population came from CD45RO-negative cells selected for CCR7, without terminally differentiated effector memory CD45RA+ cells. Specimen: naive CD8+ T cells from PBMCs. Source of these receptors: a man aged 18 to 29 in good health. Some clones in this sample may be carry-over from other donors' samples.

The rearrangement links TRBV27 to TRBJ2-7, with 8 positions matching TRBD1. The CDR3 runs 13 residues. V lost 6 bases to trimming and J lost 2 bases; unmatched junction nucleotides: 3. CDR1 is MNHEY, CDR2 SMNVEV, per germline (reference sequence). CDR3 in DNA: TGTGCCAGCAGGACACAGGGGGCCTACGAGCAGTACTTC. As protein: CASRTQGAYEQYF.

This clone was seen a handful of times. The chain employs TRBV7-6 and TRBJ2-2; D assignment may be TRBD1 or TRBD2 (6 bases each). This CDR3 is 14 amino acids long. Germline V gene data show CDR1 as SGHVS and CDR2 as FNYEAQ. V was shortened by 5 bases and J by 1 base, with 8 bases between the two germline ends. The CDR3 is CASSEGGNTGELFF. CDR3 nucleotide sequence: TGTGCCAGCAGCGAGGGGGGGAACACCGGGGAGCTGTTTTTT. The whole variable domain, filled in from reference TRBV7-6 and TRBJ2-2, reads GAGVSQSPRYKVTKRGQDVALRCDPISGHVSLYWYRQALGQGPEFLTYFNYEAQQDKSGLPNDRFSAERPEGSISTLTIQRTEQRDSAMYRCASSEGGNTGELFFGEGSRLTVL.

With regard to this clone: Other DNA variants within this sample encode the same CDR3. The CDR3: CASSFAGGYTF. The CDR3 DNA follows: TGTGCCAGCAGTTTCGCGGGGGGCTACACCTTC. This chain uses TRBV28 with TRBJ1-2; D is unresolved. With 3 bases removed from V and 8 bases from J, the gap between germline ends came to 7 bases. The germline V gene encodes CDR1 MDHEN and CDR2 SYDVKM. CDR3 size: 11 residues.

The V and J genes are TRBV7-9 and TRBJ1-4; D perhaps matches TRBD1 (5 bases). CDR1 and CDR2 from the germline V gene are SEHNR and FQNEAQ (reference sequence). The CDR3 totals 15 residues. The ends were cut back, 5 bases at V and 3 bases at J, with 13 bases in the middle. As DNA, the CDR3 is TGTGCCAGCAGCCCTCCGGGGCCATCTAATGAAAAACTGTTTTTT. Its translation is CASSPPGPSNEKLFF. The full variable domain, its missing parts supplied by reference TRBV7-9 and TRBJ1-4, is DTGVSQNPRHKITKRGQNVTFRCDPISEHNRLYWYRQTLGQGPEFLTYFQNEAQLEKSRLLSDRFSAERPKGSFSTLEIQRTEQGDSAMYLCASSPPGPSNEKLFFGSGTQLSVL.

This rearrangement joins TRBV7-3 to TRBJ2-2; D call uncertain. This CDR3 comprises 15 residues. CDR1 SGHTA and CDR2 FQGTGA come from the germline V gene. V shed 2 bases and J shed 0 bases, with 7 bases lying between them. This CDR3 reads CASSLDTSNTGELFF. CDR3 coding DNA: TGTGCCAGCAGCTTAGACACATCGAACACCGGGGAGCTGTTTTTT.

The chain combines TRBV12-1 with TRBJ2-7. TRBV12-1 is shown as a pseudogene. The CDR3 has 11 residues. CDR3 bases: TGTGCCAGCAGCCCGGACTACGAGCAGTACTTC. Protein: CASSPDYEQYF.

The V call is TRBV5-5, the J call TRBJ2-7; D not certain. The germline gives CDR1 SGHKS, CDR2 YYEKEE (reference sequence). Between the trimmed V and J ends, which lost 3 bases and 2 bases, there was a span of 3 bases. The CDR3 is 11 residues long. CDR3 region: CASSWAYEQYF. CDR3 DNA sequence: TGTGCCAGCAGCTGGGCCTACGAGCAGTACTTC.

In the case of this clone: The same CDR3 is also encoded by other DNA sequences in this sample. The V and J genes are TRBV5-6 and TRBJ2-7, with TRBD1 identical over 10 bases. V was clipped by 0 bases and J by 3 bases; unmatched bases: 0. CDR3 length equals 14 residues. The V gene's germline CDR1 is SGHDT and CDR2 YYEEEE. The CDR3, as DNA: TGTGCCAGCAGCTTGGGGACAGGGGGCTACGAGCAGTACTTC. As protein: CASSLGTGGYEQYF.

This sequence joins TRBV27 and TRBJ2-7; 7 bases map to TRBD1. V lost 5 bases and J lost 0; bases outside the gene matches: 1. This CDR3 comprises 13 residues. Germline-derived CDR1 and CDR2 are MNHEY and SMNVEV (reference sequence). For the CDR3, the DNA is TGTGCCAGCAGTGGGGACAGCTCCTACGAGCAGTACTTC. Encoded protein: CASSGDSSYEQYF.

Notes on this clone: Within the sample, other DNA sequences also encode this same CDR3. The CDR3 region has the DNA TGTGCCAGCAGCGGCGGGACTAGCGGGAACTACAATGAGCAGTTCTTC. Its translation: CASSGGTSGNYNEQFF. The gene calls are TRBV9 and TRBJ2-1, with 13 positions matching TRBD2. CDR1 is SGDLS and CDR2 is YYNGEE in the germline V gene. Unmatched junction bases numbered 3, after V lost 3 bases and J lost 3 bases. The CDR3 covers 16 residues.